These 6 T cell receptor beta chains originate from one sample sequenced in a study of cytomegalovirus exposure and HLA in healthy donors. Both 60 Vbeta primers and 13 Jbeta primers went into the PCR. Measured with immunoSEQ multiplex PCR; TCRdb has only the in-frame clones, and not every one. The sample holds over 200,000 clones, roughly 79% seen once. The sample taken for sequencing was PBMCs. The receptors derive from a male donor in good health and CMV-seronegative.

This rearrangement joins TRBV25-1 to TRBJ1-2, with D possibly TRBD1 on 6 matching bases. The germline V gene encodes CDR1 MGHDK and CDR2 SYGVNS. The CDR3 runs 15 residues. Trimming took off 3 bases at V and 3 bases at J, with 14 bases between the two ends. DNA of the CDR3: TGTGCCAGCAGTGATTACCGGGACACCTACTATGGCTACACCTTC. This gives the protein CASSDYRDTYYGYTF.

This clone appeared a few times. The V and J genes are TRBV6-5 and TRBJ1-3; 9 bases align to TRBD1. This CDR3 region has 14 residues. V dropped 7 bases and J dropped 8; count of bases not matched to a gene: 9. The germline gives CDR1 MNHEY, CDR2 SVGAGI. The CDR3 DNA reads TGTGCCAGCACAGGACTGGGACAGGGTGACACCATATATTTT. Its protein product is CASTGLGQGDTIYF.

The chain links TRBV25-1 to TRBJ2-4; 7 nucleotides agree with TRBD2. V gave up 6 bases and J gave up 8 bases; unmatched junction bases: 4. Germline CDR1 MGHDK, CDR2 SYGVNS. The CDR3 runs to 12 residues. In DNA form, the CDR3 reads TGTGCCAGCAGCCCCCGGGGGGACATTCAGTACTTC. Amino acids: CASSPRGDIQYF.

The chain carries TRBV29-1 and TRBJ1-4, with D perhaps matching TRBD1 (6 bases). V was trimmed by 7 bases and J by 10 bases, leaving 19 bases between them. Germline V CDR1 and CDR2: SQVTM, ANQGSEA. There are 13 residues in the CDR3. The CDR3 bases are TGCAGCGGGGGGGGGCTTGGGTTTGGAAAACTGTTTTTT. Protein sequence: CSGGGLGFGKLFF.

The chain's CDR3 is CASSETDSYGYTF. Written as DNA, the CDR3 is TGTGCCAGCAGCGAGACGGACAGCTATGGCTACACCTTC. J is TRBJ1-2 and V is TRBV5-4; TRBD1 is a possible D gene (6 bases). Germline CDR1 is SGHNT and CDR2 is YYREEE (reference sequence). The CDR3 loop spans 13 amino acids. V was clipped by 4 bases and J by 4 bases, with 11 bases between them.

CDR3 sequence: CASSRTGTNEQYF. CDR3 nucleotide sequence: TGTGCCAGCAGTCGGACAGGGACTAACGAGCAGTACTTC. The genes are TRBV7-3 and TRBJ2-7; the D gene is possibly TRBD1 (8 bases). The V end lost 6 bases, the J end lost 5 bases, and 14 bases lay between the germline ends. The germline V gene has CDR1 SGHTA and CDR2 FQGTGA. The CDR3 sequence is 13 residues long.